This T cell receptor beta chain was identified in a study of human T cells and chemical hapten exposure. For the study at large: Sensitization was performed using 2% DPC on a 2 cm by 2 cm upper inner arm skin site. Study-wide results and limits: With DPC sensitization, TCRs exceeding 1 in 1000 frequency showed no change. Healthy people's immune response may differ from that of the donors, who had alopecia.

This clonotype was counted ten times or more. Its antigen is not identified. The V end lost 0 bases, the J end lost 5 bases, and 11 bases lay between the germline ends. Germline V gives CDR1 MNHEY, CDR2 SVGEGT. There are 15 residues in the CDR3. Time point specified: patch test 1, 2 weeks after DPC sensitization. Treatment here: therapeutic diphenylcyclopropenone sensitization with weekly scalp DPC. Total RNA extraction was carried out from unfractionated whole blood. Alopecia patients deemed DPC-suitable, aged 18 to 70, excluding pregnancy. TCRdb processed the RACE reads anew with MiXCR; each CDR3 protein has one entry. This table has some 43,000 distinct CDR3 sequences, 3.5% to 4% appearing once.

The specimen was whole blood, collected in connection with sensitization to the hapten diphenylcyclopropenone (DPC). The rearrangement uses TRBV6-2 or TRBV6-3 and TRBJ2-1; D call uncertain. The receptor was isolated from a man in his forties or fifties with alopecia areata. Some clones in this sample may be carry-over from other donors' samples. The CDR3 bases are TGTGCCAGCAGTTACTCGAGAGTCGGTAACAATGAGCAGTTCTTC. Translating it yields CASSYSRVGNNEQFF.